This T cell receptor (beta chain) stems from a study of cytomegalovirus exposure and HLA in healthy donors. Findings of the study overall: The authors enumerated over 150 TCR beta chains as linked to cytomegalovirus.

Sequencing used immunoSEQ multiplex PCR; TCRdb keeps in-frame clones, though not all of them. The table shows a few hundred thousand clones, with less than 95% occurring only once. To note about this clone: Its target is not known.

The donors were members of the roughly 130-subject validation cohort (separate from the roughly 680-subject first cohort). From germline, CDR1 is SGHTA and CDR2 FQGNSA. The CDR3 runs to 13 residues. The V and J ends lost 6 bases and 4 bases respectively, with 12 bases between them. Sequencing used PBMCs. The J gene is TRBJ2-5, the V gene TRBV7-2; D unresolved. This clonotype was sampled from a woman aged 25-40 years in good health and CMV-seronegative. The CDR3 loop is CASSRLVRETQYF. The DNA for the CDR3 is TGTGCCAGCAGTAGGCTAGTTCGAGAGACCCAGTACTTC.